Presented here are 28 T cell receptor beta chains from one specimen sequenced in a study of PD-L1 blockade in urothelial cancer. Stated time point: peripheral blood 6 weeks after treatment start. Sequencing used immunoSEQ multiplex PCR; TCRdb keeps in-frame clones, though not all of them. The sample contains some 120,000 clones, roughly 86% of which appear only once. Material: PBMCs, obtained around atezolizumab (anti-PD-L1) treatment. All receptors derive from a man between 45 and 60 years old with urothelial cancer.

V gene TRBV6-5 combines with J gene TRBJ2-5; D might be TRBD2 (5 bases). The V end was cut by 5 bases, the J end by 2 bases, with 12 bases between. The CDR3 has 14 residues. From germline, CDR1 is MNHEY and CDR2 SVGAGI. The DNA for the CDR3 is TGTGCCAGCAGTCCGACCGGGGTACAAGAGACCCAGTACTTC. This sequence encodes CASSPTGVQETQYF.

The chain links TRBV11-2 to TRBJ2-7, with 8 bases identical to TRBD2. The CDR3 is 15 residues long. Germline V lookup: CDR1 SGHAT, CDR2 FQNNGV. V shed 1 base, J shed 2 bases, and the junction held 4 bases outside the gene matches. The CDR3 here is CASSLVRTSPYEQYF. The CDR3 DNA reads TGTGCCAGCAGCTTAGTTCGGACTAGCCCCTACGAGCAGTACTTC.

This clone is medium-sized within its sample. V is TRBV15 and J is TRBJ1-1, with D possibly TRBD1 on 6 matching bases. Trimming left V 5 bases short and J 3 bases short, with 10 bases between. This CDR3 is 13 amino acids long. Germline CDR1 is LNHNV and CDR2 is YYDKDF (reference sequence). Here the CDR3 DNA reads TGTGCCACCAGCGCGGACAGATACACTGAAGCTTTCTTT. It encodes CATSADRYTEAFF.

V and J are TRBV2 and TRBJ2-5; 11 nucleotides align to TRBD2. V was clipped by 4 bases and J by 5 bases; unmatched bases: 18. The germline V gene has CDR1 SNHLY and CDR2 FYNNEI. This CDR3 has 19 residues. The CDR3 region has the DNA TGTGCCAGCAGTGCGTCCCTAAGGGTTCTAGCGGGAGGCGGTGAGACCCAGTACTTC. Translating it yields CASSASLRVLAGGGETQYF.

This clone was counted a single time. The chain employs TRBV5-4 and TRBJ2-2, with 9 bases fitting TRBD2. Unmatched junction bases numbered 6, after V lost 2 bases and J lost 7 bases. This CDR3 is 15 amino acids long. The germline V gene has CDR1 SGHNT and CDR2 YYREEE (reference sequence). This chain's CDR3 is CASSFSGSYHGELFF. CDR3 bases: TGTGCCAGCAGCTTTAGCGGGAGTTATCACGGGGAGCTGTTTTTT.

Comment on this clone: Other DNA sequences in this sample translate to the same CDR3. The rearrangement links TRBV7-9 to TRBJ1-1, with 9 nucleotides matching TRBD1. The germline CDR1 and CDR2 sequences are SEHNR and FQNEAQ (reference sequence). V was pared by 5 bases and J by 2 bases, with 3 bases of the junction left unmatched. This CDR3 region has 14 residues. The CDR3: CASSPTGGNTEAFF. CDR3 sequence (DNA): TGTGCCAGCAGCCCGACAGGGGGTAACACTGAAGCTTTCTTT. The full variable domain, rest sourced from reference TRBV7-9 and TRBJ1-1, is DTGVSQNPRHKITKRGQNVTFRCDPISEHNRLYWYRQTLGQGPEFLTYFQNEAQLEKSRLLSDRFSAERPKGSFSTLEIQRTEQGDSAMYLCASSPTGGNTEAFFGQGTRLTVV.

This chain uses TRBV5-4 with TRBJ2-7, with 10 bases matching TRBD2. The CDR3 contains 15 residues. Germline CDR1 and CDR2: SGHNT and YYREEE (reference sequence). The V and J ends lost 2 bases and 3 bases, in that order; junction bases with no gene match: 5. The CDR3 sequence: CASSLEAGGRYEQYF. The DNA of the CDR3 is TGTGCCAGCAGCTTAGAAGCGGGAGGGCGCTACGAGCAGTACTTC.

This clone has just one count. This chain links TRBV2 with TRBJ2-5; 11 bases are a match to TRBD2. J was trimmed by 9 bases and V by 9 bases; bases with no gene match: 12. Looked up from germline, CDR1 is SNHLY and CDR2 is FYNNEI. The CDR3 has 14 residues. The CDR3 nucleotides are TGTGCCAGTACCATGGGGGCTAGCGGGAGGCCCCAGTACTTC. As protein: CASTMGASGRPQYF.

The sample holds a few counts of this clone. The CDR3 bases are TGTGCCAGCGGGTGGTTGGACAGGGCTTCACCCCTCCACTTT. As protein: CASGWLDRASPLHF. V gene TRBV27 combines with J gene TRBJ1-6; TRBD1 aligns across 8 bases. The CDR3 extends over 14 amino acids. Germline-derived CDR1 and CDR2 are MNHEY and SMNVEV (reference sequence). The V segment lost 8 bases and the J segment 9 bases; nucleotides outside the gene matches: 9.

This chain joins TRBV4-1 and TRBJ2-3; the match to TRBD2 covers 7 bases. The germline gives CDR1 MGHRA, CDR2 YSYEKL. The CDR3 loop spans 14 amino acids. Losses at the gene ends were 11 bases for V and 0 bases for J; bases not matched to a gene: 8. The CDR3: CASRWRESTDTQYF. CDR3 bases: TGCGCCTCCCGTTGGCGGGAGAGCACAGATACGCAGTATTTT.

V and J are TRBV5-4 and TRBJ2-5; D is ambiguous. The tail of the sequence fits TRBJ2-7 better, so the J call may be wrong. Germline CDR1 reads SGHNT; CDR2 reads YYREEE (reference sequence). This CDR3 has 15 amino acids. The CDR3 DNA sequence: TGTGCCAGCAGCACCTCTGGCGAGCCCGACTACGAGCAGTACTTC. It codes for CASSTSGEPDYEQYF.

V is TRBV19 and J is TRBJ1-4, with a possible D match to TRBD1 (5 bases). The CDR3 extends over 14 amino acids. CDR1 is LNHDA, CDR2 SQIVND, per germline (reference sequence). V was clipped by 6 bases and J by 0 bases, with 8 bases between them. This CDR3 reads CASSTGATNEKLFF. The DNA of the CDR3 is TGTGCCAGTAGCACAGGAGCAACTAATGAAAAACTGTTTTTT. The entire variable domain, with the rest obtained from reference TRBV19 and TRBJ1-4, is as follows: DGGITQSPKYLFRKEGQNVTLSCEQNLNHDAMYWYRQDPGQGLRLIYYSQIVNDFQKGDIAEGYSVSREKKESFPLTVTSAQKNPTAFYLCASSTGATNEKLFFGSGTQLSVL.

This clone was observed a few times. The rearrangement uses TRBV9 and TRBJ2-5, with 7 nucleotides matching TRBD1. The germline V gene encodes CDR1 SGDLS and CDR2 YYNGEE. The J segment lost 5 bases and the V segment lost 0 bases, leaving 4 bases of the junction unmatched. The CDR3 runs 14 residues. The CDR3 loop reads CASSVGQGWETQYF. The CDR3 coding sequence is TGTGCCAGCAGCGTAGGACAGGGTTGGGAGACCCAGTACTTC.

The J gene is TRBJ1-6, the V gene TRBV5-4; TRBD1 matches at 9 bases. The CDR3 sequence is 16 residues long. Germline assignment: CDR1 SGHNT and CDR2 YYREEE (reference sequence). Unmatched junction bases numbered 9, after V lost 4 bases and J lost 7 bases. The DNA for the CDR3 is TGTGCCAGCAGCCCACCGGGACAGGGACCAAATTCACCCCTCCACTTT. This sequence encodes CASSPPGQGPNSPLHF.

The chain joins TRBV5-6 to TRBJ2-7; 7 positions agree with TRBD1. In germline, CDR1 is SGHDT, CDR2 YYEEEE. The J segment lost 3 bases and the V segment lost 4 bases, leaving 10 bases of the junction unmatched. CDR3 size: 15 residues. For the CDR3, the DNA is TGTGCCAGCAGCCCTTCCCCGGGACAGTTCTACGAGCAGTACTTC. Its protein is CASSPSPGQFYEQYF.

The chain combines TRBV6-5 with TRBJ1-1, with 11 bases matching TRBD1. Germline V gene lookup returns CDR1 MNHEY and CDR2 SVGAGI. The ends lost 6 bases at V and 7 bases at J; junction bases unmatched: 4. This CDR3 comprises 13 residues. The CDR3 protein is CASRRDRGGEAFF. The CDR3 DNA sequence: TGTGCCAGCAGGCGGGACAGGGGGGGTGAAGCTTTCTTT.

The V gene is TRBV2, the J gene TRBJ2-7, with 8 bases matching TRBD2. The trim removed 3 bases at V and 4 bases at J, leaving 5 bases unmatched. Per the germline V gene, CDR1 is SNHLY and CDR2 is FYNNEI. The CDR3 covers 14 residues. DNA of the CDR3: TGTGCCAGCAGTGAGAGGACTAGCCTTTACGAGCAGTACTTC. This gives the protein CASSERTSLYEQYF.

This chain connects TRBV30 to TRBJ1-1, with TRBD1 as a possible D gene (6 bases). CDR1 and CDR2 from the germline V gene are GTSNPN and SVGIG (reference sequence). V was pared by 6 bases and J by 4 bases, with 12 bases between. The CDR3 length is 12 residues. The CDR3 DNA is TGTGCCTGCCCTATACAGGGCACTGAAGCTTTCTTT. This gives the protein CACPIQGTEAFF.

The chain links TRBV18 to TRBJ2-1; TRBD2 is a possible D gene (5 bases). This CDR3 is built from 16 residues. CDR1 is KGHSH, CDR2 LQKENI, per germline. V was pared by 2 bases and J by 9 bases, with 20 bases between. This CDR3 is CASSPGGPSILTEQFF. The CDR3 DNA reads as TGTGCCAGCTCACCAGGTGGGCCTAGCATCCTCACTGAGCAGTTCTTC.

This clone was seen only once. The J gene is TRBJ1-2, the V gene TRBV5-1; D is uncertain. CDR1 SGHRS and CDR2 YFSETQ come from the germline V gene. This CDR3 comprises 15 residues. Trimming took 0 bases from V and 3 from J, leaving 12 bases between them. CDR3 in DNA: TGCGCCAGCAGCTTGGGTGGGCAGGCCTACTATGGCTACACCTTC. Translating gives CASSLGGQAYYGYTF. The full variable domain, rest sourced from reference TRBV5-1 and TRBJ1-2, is KAGVTQTPRYLIKTRGQQVTLSCSPISGHRSVSWYQQTPGQGLQFLFEYFSETQRNKGNFPGRFSGRQFSNSRSEMNVSTLELGDSALYLCASSLGGQAYYGYTFGSGTRLTVV.

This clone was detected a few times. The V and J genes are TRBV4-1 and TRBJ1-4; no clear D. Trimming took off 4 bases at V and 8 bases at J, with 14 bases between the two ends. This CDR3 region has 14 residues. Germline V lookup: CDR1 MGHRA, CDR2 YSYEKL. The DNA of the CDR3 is TGCGCCAGCAGCCCTGCGAGCCCCTGGGAAAAACTGTTTTTT. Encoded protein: CASSPASPWEKLFF.

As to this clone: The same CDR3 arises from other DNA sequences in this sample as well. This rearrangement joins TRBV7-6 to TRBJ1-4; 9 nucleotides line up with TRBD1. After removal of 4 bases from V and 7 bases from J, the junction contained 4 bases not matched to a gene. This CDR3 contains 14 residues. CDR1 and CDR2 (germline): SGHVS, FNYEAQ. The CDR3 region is CASSSDRGAEKLFF. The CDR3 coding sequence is TGTGCCAGCAGCTCGGACAGGGGAGCTGAAAAACTGTTTTTT.

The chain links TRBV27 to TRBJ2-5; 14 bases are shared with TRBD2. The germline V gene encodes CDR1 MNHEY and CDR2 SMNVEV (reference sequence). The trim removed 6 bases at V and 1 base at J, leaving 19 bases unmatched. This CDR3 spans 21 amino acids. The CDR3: CASRVSGTSGRRVRVQETQYF. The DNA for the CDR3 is TGTGCCAGCAGGGTTTCCGGGACTAGCGGGAGAAGGGTCAGGGTCCAAGAGACCCAGTACTTC.

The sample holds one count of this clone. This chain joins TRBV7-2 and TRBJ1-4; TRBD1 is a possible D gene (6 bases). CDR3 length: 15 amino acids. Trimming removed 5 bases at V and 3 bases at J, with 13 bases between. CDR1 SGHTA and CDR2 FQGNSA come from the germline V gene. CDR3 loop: CASSASRTANEKLFF. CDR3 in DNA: TGTGCCAGCAGCGCATCCAGGACAGCTAATGAAAAACTGTTTTTT.

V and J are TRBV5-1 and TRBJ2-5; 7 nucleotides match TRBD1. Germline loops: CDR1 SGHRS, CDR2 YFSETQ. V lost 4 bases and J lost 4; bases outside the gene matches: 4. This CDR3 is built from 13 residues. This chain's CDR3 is CASSRTGGETQYF. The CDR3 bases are TGCGCCAGCAGCAGGACAGGTGGAGAGACCCAGTACTTC. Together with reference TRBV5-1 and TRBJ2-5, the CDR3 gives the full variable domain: KAGVTQTPRYLIKTRGQQVTLSCSPISGHRSVSWYQQTPGQGLQFLFEYFSETQRNKGNFPGRFSGRQFSNSRSEMNVSTLELGDSALYLCASSRTGGETQYFGPGTRLLVL.

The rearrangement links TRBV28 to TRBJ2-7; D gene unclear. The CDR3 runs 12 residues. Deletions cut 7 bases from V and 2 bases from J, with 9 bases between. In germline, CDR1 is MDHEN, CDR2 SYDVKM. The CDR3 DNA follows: TGTGCCAGCAATGAATACACCTACGAGCAGTACTTC. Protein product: CASNEYTYEQYF.

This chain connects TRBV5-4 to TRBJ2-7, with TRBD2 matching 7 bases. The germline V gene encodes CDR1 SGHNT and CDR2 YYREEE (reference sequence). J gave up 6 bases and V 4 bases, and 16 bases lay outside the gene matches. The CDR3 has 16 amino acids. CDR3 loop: CASSPAGGRARVEQYF. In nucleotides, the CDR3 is TGTGCCAGCAGCCCGGCGGGTGGGAGGGCCAGGGTCGAGCAGTACTTC.

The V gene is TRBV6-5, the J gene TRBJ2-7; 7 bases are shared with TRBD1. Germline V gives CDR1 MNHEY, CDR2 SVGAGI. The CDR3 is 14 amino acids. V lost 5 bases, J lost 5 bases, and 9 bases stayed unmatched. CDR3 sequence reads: CASSPAGGVHEQYF. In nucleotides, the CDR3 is TGTGCCAGCAGTCCCGCAGGGGGTGTACACGAGCAGTACTTC.